What follows describes a single T cell receptor (beta chain). The antigen is undetermined. Autoimmune disease history or systemic immunosuppression meant exclusion. This entry belongs to a study of OX40 agonist ivuxolimab in advanced cancers. Study-level points and caveats: There was clonal expansion of CD4+ and CD8+ blood T cells by week 6 at 0.1 to 3.0 mg/kg. Certain nonresponders likewise exhibited a low normalized T-cell clonal expansion.

This CDR3 is built from 15 residues. Trimming removed 8 bases from V and 3 bases from J, with 16 bases in between. From germline, CDR1 is SNHLY and CDR2 FYNNEI. Profiled with immunoSEQ multiplex PCR; TCRdb holds only in-frame clones, not every one. This sample has tens of thousands of clones, with about 90% found just once. The chain joins TRBV2 to TRBJ2-2, with D unresolved. The sequence was obtained from an adult with an advanced solid tumor such as melanoma, head and neck, liver or kidney cancer. This material consisted of CD4+ or CD8+ T cells sorted from blood, taken in a trial of the OX40 agonist ivuxolimab. CDR3 sequence (DNA): TGTGCCAGCCTAGGTCAGGCAAGAGACACCGGGGAGCTGTTTTTT. Its protein product is CASLGQARDTGELFF.